Reported below is one T cell receptor beta chain. From germline, CDR1 is KGHDR and CDR2 SFDVKD. This CDR3 has 13 residues. V was pared by 9 bases and J by 2 bases, with 7 bases between. These data originate in a study of blood T cell repertoires in COVID-19. At the level of the study: COVID-19 samples collected from the United States, Italy and Spain covered acute and convalescent phases. Nucleic acid was either cDNA or gDNA, and it came from T cells, B-cell-depleted T cells, or PBMCs.

Source study methods: Reference gene primer amplification gave nucleated cell count estimates. The table came from immunoSEQ multiplex PCR; TCRdb's copy has only in-frame clones and leaves some out. The D gene and trimming were derived from the DNA, and the V and J assignments and clone size from that table. Here the sample spans more than 100,000 clones, 85% to 90% being singletons. The clonotype originates from a man older than 75 with acute or convalescent COVID-19. The specimen sequenced was peripheral blood. This chain uses TRBV24-1 with TRBJ2-6, with D perhaps matching TRBD2 (5 bases). CDR3 nucleotides: TGTGCCACCGCGGGCCCTGGGGCCAACGTCCTGACTTTC. Translating it yields CATAGPGANVLTF.